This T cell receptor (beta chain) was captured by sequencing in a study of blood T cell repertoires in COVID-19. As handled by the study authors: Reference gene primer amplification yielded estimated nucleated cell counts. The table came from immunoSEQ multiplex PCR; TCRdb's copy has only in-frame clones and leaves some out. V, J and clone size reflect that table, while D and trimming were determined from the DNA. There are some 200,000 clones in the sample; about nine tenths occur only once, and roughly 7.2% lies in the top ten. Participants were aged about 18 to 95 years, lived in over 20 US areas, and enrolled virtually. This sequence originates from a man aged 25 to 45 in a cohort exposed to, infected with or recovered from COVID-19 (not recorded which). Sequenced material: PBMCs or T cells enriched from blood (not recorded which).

The CDR3 DNA follows: TGCGCCAGCAGCCAGTCACTAGCGGATACTTCTACGAGGGAGCAGTACTTC. As protein: CASSQSLADTSTREQYF. The chain is built from TRBV4-1 and TRBJ2-7, with TRBD2 identical over 8 bases. Unmatched junction bases numbered 17, after V lost 3 bases and J lost 7 bases. Germline V lookup: CDR1 MGHRA, CDR2 YSYEKL. The CDR3 extends over 17 amino acids.